The T cell receptor beta chain under discussion was sequenced for a study of T cells in Graves' hyperthyroidism and ophthalmopathy. Study background: Any treatment followed the collection of peripheral blood at initial diagnosis.

CDR1 is ENHRY and CDR2 is SYGVKD in the germline V gene. Unmatched junction bases numbered 14, after V lost 6 bases and J lost 9 bases. CDR3 length equals 15 residues. A remark on this clonotype: Since a much larger clone is just one base distant, this may be a read error.

Regions amplified from RNA transcripts were the TCR beta CDR3 regions. Initially, a first-round RT-PCR of the TCR CDR3 employed the HTBI primer set. A single record per CDR3 protein comes from TCRdb applying MiXCR to the multiplex PCR reads. Among over 150,000 distinct CDR3 sequences listed, less than 20% were seen once. The sequence came from a woman between 50 and 59 years old with Graves' hyperthyroidism. V gene TRBV10-3 combines with J gene TRBJ2-1; 7 bases fit TRBD1. The specimen sequenced was blood. CDR3 nucleotide sequence: TGTGCCATCAGCACCCCCGACAGGGTTTACGGTGAGCAGTTCTTC. Protein sequence: CAISTPDRVYGEQFF.